The entry below gives a single T cell receptor (beta chain) sequence along with its context. As yet, its antigen is unknown. The data were taken from a study of cytomegalovirus exposure and HLA in healthy donors. In the PCR, 60 Vbeta and 13 Jbeta primers were used. Profiling relied on immunoSEQ multiplex PCR, and the TCRdb table lists in-frame clones only, not all of them. Listed are over 30,000 clones; roughly 4.7% falls within the top ten. Findings and limits, study-wide: Equally common other TCR beta chains were less clonally expanded than HLA-associated ones, a later analysis found.

The V and J ends lost 10 bases and 8 bases, in that order; junction bases with no gene match: 5. The CDR3 loop spans 11 amino acids. Germline CDR1 and CDR2: SNHLY and FYNNEI. The rearrangement links TRBV2 to TRBJ1-2; 9 positions match TRBD1. The sample comprised PBMCs. This clonotype originated in a middle-aged woman in good health and CMV-seropositive. The CDR3 reads CATGTGKGYTF. CDR3 bases: TGTGCCACCGGGACAGGGAAGGGCTACACCTTC.